Presented here are 8 T cell receptor beta chains from one specimen sequenced in a study of blood T cells in healthy people across ages. The use of a sample-barcoded 5' primer and a J-beta primer mix characterized a second PCR of about 6 to 12 cycles. TCRdb re-derived calls from the 5' RACE reads in MiXCR, one entry per CDR3 protein. Of some 1,800,000 distinct CDR3 sequences in the sample, about two fifths were seen once. Sequencing was performed on blood. These receptors were collected from a human donor in good health.

This rearrangement joins TRBV28 to TRBJ1-1; D gene ambiguous. The CDR3 has 15 amino acids. Germline CDR1 reads MDHEN; CDR2 reads SYDVKM. V lost 3 bases and J lost 4, with 15 bases in between. The CDR3 DNA sequence: TGTGCCAGCAGTTTTGCCCAGGAGAGGGCCACTGAAGCTTTCTTT. Amino acids: CASSFAQERATEAFF.

The V gene is TRBV21-1, the J gene TRBJ1-2; the table gives TRBD1 as D, unverified against the DNA. TRBV21-1 counts as a pseudogene. CDR3 length equals 17 residues. CDR3 in DNA: TGTGCCAGCAGCAAAGGGACCGGGACAGGTCGCTTCCATGGCTACACCTTC. Translated: CASSKGTGTGRFHGYTF.

The chain employs TRBV20-1 and TRBJ2-1; 14 nucleotides match TRBD2. The CDR3 spans 20 residues. With V trimmed by 3 bases and J by 2 bases, 15 bases remained unmatched. Germline V gene lookup returns CDR1 DFQATT and CDR2 SNEGSKA (reference sequence). CDR3 sequence reads: CSASYLSGLAGVSTYNEQFF. The DNA for the CDR3 is TGCAGTGCTAGCTATCTCTCGGGACTAGCGGGGGTTTCCACCTACAATGAGCAGTTCTTC.

V and J are TRBV4-3 and TRBJ1-6; a possible D gene is TRBD1 (5 bases). This CDR3 contains 16 residues. The V end lost 8 bases, the J end lost 3 bases, and 17 bases lay between the germline ends. The germline gives CDR1 LGHNA, CDR2 YSLEER. Written as DNA, the CDR3 is TGCGCCAGCGGATGGTTAGGACACGACTATAATTCACCCCTCCACTTT. It encodes CASGWLGHDYNSPLHF.

The rearrangement links TRBV6-2 or TRBV6-3 to TRBJ2-3; 9 nucleotides align to TRBD1. Germline V gives CDR1 MNHEY, CDR2 SVGEGT. The CDR3 is 14 residues long. V shed 8 bases, J shed 3 bases, and the junction held 6 bases outside the gene matches. CDR3 nucleotide sequence: TGTGCCAGCGGACAGGGGTACGGGACAGATACGCAGTATTTT. The encoded protein is CASGQGYGTDTQYF.

In this sample, this clonotype turned up a few times. This rearrangement joins TRBV5-5 to TRBJ1-2; D is ambiguous. The CDR3 sequence is 11 residues long. Trimming left V 2 bases short and J 8 bases short, with 7 bases between. Looked up from germline, CDR1 is SGHKS and CDR2 is YYEKEE (reference sequence). CDR3 nucleotide sequence: TGTGCCAGCAGCTTTGGGCGCGGCTACACCTTC. Translated, it gives CASSFGRGYTF.

This clonotype came up a few times. The J gene is TRBJ2-4, the V gene TRBV5-4; a possible D gene is TRBD2 (6 bases). The J call may be wrong; the DNA end is better matched by TRBJ2-7. Germline loops: CDR1 SGHNT, CDR2 YYREEE (reference sequence). The CDR3 totals 15 residues. The CDR3 protein is CASSSDSGPSHEQYF. The CDR3 coding sequence is TGTGCCAGCAGCTCCGATAGCGGACCTTCTCACGAGCAGTACTTC.

The DNA of the CDR3 is TGCAGTGCCAAAATGGGGTTCGCCGGGTACGAGCAGTACTTC. This sequence encodes CSAKMGFAGYEQYF. This rearrangement joins TRBV20-1 to TRBJ2-7, with D unclear. The germline V gene encodes CDR1 DFQATT and CDR2 SNEGSKA (reference sequence). Deletions cut 6 bases from V and 4 bases from J, with 19 bases between. The CDR3 is 14 amino acids.